The 14 T cell receptor beta chains given below trace back to one sample, sequenced in a study of blood T cell repertoires in COVID-19. Only in-frame clones appear in the TCRdb table, and some are missing; sequencing was by immunoSEQ multiplex PCR. This table has approximately 500,000 clones, 85% to 90% appearing once. Sequences were obtained from peripheral blood. The source is a woman in her 50s with COVID-19, enrolled during active disease.

This chain uses TRBV29-1 with TRBJ1-1; D call uncertain. CDR1 and CDR2 from the germline V gene are SQVTM and ANQGSEA. This CDR3 contains 13 residues. The germline V and J ends were trimmed by 7 bases and 1 base, with 13 bases remaining between them. CDR3 amino acids: CSAAREANTEAFF. Written as DNA, the CDR3 is TGCAGCGCGGCAAGGGAGGCGAACACTGAAGCTTTCTTT.

The chain couples TRBV27 to TRBJ1-2; D possibly corresponds to TRBD1 (6 bases). This CDR3 has 13 amino acids. Trimming took off 2 bases at V and 8 bases at J, with 12 bases between the two ends. The germline V gene has CDR1 MNHEY and CDR2 SMNVEV (reference sequence). Written as DNA, the CDR3 is TGTGCCAGCAGTTTAGGGGGGGCGCGGGGCTACACCTTC. Its translation: CASSLGGARGYTF.

This sequence joins TRBV10-2 and TRBJ2-5, with 7 positions matching TRBD2. V shed 3 bases and J 4 bases; nucleotides not matched to a gene: 11. Germline-derived CDR1 and CDR2 are WSHSY and SAAADI. CDR3 size: 16 residues. In nucleotides, the CDR3 is TGCGCCAGCAGTGAAGCGGCTAGCGGCCTACTAGAGACCCAGTACTTC. Protein sequence: CASSEAASGLLETQYF.

The gene calls are TRBV7-9 and TRBJ2-7; 9 bases fit TRBD1. Looked up from germline, CDR1 is SEHNR and CDR2 is FQNEAQ (reference sequence). This CDR3 is built from 15 residues. The V segment lost 3 bases and the J segment 2 bases; nucleotides outside the gene matches: 5. The CDR3 loop is CASSFPGTGTYEQYF. In nucleotides, the CDR3 is TGTGCCAGCAGCTTCCCCGGGACAGGGACCTACGAGCAGTACTTC.

This clone was seen more than once but under ten times. The chain is built from TRBV10-1 and TRBJ1-1, with D possibly TRBD1 on 5 matching bases. V gave up 4 bases and J gave up 6 bases, with 15 bases separating them. This CDR3 region has 14 residues. The germline gives CDR1 WNHNN, CDR2 SYGVQD (reference sequence). The CDR3 region has the DNA TGCGCCAGCAGTGCAAGGGTGCGGGGCGCTGAAGCTTTCTTT. Protein: CASSARVRGAEAFF.

The chain links TRBV2 to TRBJ1-1, with TRBD1 matching 8 bases. CDR3 length: 16 residues. The germline gives CDR1 SNHLY, CDR2 FYNNEI. After removal of 6 bases from V and 1 base from J, the junction contained 10 bases not matched to a gene. CDR3: CASRPRQGTRNTEAFF. Written as DNA, the CDR3 is TGTGCCAGCAGACCCCGACAGGGGACCAGGAACACTGAAGCTTTCTTT.

V usage is TRBV11-1 and J usage is TRBJ2-1, with D tentatively TRBD1 (7 bases). The V and J ends lost 5 bases and 3 bases respectively, with 14 bases between them. CDR1 and CDR2 (germline): SGHAT, FQDESV (reference sequence). The CDR3 runs 15 residues. Written as DNA, the CDR3 is TGTGCCAGCAGCCTGGCAGGGGGACTCTACAATGAGCAGTTCTTC. Protein: CASSLAGGLYNEQFF.

This chain links TRBV19 with TRBJ2-1; perhaps TRBD2 as D (6 bases). CDR3 length: 15 amino acids. The germline V gene has CDR1 LNHDA and CDR2 SQIVND (reference sequence). The V end was cut by 5 bases, the J end by 0 bases, with 11 bases between. This CDR3 reads CASSFGGSSYNEQFF. CDR3 bases: TGTGCCAGTAGTTTCGGGGGTAGCTCCTACAATGAGCAGTTCTTC.

The chain has TRBV3-1 (or the pseudogene TRBV3-2) and TRBJ1-1, with 9 bases lining up with TRBD1. The CDR3 has 16 residues. Germline loops: CDR1 LGHDT, CDR2 YNNKEL (reference sequence). With V trimmed by 7 bases and J by 4 bases, 13 bases remained unmatched. CDR3 residues: CASTLGTGFGGTEAFF. As DNA, the CDR3 is TGTGCCAGCACCCTGGGGACAGGGTTTGGTGGCACTGAAGCTTTCTTT.

V and J are TRBV7-8 and TRBJ2-5; tentatively, D is TRBD2 (6 bases). This CDR3 is 17 amino acids long. The germline V gene has CDR1 SGHVS and CDR2 FQNEAQ. The germline V and J ends were trimmed by 5 bases and 4 bases, with 23 bases remaining between them. CDR3 protein: CASSRGFMPGGLETQYF. The CDR3 DNA is TGTGCCAGCAGCCGGGGGTTTATGCCCGGAGGGTTAGAGACCCAGTACTTC.

The chain combines TRBV2 with TRBJ1-4; D uncertain. The V end lost 6 bases, the J end lost 7 bases, and 15 bases lay between the germline ends. The germline V gene has CDR1 SNHLY and CDR2 FYNNEI. The CDR3 spans 14 residues. DNA for the CDR3: TGTGCCAGCAGCGCCGGCGTGCGGGGTGAAAAACTGTTTTTT. Translation gives CASSAGVRGEKLFF.

This sequence joins TRBV28 and TRBJ2-5, with 10 bases lining up with TRBD1. With V trimmed by 5 bases and J by 3 bases, 9 bases remained unmatched. The CDR3 is 16 amino acids. Germline values: CDR1 MDHEN, CDR2 SYDVKM. This chain's CDR3 is CASSKDRGPEKETQYF. The CDR3, as DNA: TGTGCCAGCAGTAAAGACAGGGGGCCTGAAAAAGAGACCCAGTACTTC.

This clone showed up just once. This chain connects TRBV10-3 to TRBJ1-1; maybe TRBD1 (6 bases). This CDR3 region has 11 residues. CDR1 and CDR2 (germline): ENHRY, SYGVKD. Between the trimmed V and J ends, which lost 9 bases and 10 bases, there was a span of 15 bases. The CDR3 coding sequence is TGTGCCATAACAGGGCCCCTGGGAGCTTTCTTT. It specifies CAITGPLGAFF.

J is TRBJ2-7 and V is TRBV13; D ambiguous. Trimming removed 0 bases at V and 3 bases at J, with 3 bases between. The CDR3 runs 12 residues. CDR1 and CDR2 (germline): PRHDT, FYEKMQ (reference sequence). CDR3 sequence (DNA): TGTGCCAGCAGCTTAGGCCGCTACGAGCAGTACTTC. Translating it yields CASSLGRYEQYF.